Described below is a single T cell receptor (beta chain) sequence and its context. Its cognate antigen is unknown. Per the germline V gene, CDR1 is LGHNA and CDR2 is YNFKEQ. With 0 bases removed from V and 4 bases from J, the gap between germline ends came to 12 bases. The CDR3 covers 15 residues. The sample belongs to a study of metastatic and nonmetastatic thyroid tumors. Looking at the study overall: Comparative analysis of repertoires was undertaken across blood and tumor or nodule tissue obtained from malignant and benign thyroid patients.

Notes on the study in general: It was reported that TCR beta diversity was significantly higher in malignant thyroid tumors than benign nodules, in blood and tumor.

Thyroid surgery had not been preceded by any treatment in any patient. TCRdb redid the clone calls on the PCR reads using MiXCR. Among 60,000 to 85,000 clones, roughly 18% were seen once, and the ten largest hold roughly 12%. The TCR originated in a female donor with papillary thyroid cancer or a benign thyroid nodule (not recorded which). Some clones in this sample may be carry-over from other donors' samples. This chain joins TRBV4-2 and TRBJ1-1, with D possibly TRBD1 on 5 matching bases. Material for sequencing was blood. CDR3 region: CASSQESGRATEAFF. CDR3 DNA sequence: TGTGCCAGCAGCCAAGAATCAGGGAGGGCCACTGAAGCTTTCTTT.